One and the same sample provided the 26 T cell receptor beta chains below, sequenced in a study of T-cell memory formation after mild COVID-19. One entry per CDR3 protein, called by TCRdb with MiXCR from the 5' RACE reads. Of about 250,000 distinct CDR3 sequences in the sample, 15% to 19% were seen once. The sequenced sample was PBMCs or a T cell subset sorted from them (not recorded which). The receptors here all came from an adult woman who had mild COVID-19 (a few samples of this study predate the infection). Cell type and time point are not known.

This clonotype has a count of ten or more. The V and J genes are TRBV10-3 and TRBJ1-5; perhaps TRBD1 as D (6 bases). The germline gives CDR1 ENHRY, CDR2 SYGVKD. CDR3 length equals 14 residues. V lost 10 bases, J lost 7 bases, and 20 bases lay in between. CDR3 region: CASRSGQQGQPQHF. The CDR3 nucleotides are TGTGCCAGTAGGTCGGGGCAGCAGGGGCAGCCCCAGCATTTT.

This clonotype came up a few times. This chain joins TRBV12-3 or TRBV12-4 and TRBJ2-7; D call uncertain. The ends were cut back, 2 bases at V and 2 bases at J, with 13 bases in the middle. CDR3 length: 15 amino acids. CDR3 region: CASSLSTRLTYEQYF. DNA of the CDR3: TGTGCCAGCAGTTTATCGACTCGGCTAACCTACGAGCAGTACTTC.

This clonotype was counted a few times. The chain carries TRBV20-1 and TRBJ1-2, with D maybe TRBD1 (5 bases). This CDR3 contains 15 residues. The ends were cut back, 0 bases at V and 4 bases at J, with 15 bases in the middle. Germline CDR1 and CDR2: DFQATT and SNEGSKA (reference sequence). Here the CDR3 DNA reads TGCAGTGCTAGAGAACCGGGGGACCCCTTCTATGGCTACACCTTC. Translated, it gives CSAREPGDPFYGYTF.

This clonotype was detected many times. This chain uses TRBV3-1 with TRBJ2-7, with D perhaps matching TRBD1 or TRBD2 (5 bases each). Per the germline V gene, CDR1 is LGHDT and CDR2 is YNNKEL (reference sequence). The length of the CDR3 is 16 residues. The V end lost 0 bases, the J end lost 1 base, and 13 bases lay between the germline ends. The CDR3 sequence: CASSQDRDRPSYEQYF. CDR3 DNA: TGTGCCAGCAGCCAAGACCGGGACCGTCCTTCCTACGAGCAGTACTTC.

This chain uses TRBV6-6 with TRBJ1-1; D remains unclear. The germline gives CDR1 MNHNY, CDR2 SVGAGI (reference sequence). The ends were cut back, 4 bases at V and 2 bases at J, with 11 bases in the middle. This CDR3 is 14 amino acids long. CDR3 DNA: TGTGCCAGCAGTTTAAGGATTTTTAACACTGAAGCTTTCTTT. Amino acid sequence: CASSLRIFNTEAFF.

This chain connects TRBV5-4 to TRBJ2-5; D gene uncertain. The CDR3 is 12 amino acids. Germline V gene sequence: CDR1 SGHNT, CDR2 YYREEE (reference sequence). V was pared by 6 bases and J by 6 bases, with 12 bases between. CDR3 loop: CASTSSEQTQYF. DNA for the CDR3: TGTGCCAGCACCTCTTCCGAGCAGACCCAGTACTTC.

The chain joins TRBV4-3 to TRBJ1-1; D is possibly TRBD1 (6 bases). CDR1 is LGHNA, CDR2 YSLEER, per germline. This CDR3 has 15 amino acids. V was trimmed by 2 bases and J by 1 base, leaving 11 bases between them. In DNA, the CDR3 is TGCGCCAGCAGCCAAAGGACAGTCGGGAACACTGAAGCTTTCTTT. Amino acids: CASSQRTVGNTEAFF.

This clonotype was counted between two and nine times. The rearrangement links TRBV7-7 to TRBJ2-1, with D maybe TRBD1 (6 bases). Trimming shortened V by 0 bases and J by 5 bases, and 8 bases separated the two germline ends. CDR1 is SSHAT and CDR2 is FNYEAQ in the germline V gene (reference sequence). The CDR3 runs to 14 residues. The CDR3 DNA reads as TGTGCCAGCAGCTTAGCGGGGGCGGACAATGAGCAGTTCTTC. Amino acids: CASSLAGADNEQFF. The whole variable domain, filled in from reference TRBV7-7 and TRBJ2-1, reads GAGVSQSPRYKVTKRGQDVTLRCDPISSHATLYWYQQALGQGPEFLTYFNYEAQPDKSGLPSDRFSAERPEGSISTLTIQRTEQRDSAMYRCASSLAGADNEQFFGPGTRLTVL.

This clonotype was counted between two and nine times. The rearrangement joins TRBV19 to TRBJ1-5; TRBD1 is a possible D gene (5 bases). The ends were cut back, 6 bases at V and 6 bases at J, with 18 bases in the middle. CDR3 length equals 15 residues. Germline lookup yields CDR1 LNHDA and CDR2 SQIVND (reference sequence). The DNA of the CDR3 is TGTGCCAGTAGGTCGATGGGACCGGGGGGTCAGCCCCAGCATTTT. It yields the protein CASRSMGPGGQPQHF.

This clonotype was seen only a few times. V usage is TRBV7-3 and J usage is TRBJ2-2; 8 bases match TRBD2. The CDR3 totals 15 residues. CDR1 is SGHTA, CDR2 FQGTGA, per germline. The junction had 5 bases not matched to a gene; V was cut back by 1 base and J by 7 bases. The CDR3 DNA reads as TGTGCCAGCAGCTTAATCGGGGGGGCAGGCGGGGAGCTGTTTTTT. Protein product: CASSLIGGAGGELFF.

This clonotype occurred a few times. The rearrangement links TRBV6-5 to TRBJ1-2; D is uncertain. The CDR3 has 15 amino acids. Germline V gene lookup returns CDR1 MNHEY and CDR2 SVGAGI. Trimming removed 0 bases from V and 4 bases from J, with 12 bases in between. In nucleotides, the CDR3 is TGTGCCAGCAGTTACTCCCCCTCAGCTACCTATGGCTACACCTTC. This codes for CASSYSPSATYGYTF.

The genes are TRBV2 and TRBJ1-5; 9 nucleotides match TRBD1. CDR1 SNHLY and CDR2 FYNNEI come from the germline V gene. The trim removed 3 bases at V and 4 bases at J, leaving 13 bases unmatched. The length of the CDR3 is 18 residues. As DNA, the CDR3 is TGTGCCAGCAGTGATGTCCCCGGGACAGGGAACTATAATCAGCCCCAGCATTTT. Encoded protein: CASSDVPGTGNYNQPQHF.

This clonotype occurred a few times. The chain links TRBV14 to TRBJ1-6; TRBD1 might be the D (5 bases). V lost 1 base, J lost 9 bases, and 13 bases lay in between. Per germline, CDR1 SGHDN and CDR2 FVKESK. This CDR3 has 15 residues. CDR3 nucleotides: TGTGCCAGCAGCCAAGTAGGGGTTAGGGGTTCACCCCTCCACTTT. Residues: CASSQVGVRGSPLHF.

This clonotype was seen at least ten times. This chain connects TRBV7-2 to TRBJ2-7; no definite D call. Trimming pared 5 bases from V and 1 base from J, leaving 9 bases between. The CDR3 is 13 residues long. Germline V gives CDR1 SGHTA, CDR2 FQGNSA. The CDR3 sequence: CASSQAISYEQYF. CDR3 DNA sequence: TGTGCCAGCAGCCAAGCTATTTCCTACGAGCAGTACTTC.

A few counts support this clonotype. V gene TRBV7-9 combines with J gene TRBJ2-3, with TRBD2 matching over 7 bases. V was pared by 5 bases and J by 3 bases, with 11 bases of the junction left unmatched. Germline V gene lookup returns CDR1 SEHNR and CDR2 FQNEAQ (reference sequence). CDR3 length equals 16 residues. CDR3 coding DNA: TGTGCCAGCAGCCGTGCGGTGGGGGGGTCAACAGATACGCAGTATTTT. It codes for CASSRAVGGSTDTQYF.

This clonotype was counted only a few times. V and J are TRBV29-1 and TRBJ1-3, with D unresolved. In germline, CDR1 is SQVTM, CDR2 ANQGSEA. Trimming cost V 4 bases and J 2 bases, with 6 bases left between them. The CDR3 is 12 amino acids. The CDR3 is CSVGWAGNTIYF. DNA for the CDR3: TGCAGCGTTGGGTGGGCTGGAAACACCATATATTTT. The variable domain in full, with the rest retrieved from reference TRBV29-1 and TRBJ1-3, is SAVISQKPSRDICQRGTSLTIQCQVDSQVTMMFWYRQQPGQSLTLIATANQGSEATYESGFVIDKFPISRPNLTFSTLTVSNMSPEDSSIYLCSVGWAGNTIYFGEGSWLTVV.

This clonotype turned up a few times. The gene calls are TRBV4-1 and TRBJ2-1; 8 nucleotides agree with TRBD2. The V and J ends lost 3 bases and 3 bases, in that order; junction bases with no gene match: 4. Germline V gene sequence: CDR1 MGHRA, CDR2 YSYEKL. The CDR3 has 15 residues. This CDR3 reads CASSQTRGGYNEQFF. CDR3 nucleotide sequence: TGCGCCAGCAGCCAGACACGGGGGGGCTACAATGAGCAGTTCTTC.

The CDR3 coding sequence is TGTGCCAGCGGGGACAGGGCGAGTTCCGGGGAGCTGTTTTTT. Translation: CASGDRASSGELFF. The genes are TRBV6-2 or TRBV6-3 and TRBJ2-2; 9 nucleotides agree with TRBD1. V lost 8 bases and J lost 6; bases outside the gene matches: 7. This CDR3 is 14 amino acids long. CDR1 and CDR2 from the germline V gene are MNHEY and SVGEGT.

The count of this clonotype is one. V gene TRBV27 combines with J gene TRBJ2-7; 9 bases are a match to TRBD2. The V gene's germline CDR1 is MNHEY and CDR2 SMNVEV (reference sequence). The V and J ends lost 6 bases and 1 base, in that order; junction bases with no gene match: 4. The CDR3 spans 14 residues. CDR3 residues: CASRREGRSYEQYF. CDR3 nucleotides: TGTGCCAGCAGGCGGGAGGGCCGTTCCTACGAGCAGTACTTC.

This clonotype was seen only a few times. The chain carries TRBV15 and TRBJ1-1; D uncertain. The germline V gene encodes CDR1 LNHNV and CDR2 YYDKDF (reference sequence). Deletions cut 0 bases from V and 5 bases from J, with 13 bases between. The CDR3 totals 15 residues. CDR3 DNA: TGTGCCACCAGCAGAGAAGATCTCCAGAGGACTGAAGCTTTCTTT. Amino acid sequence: CATSREDLQRTEAFF.

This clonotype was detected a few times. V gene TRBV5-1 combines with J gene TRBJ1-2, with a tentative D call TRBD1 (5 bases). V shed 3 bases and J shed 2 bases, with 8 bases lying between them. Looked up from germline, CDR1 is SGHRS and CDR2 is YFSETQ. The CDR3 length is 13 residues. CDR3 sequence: CASSSRVNYGYTF. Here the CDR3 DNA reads TGCGCCAGCAGCTCCAGGGTGAACTATGGCTACACCTTC.

The chain's CDR3 is CASSAGPTGELFF. The CDR3 region has the DNA TGTGCCAGCAGTGCAGGGCCCACCGGGGAGCTGTTTTTT. This chain joins TRBV2 and TRBJ2-2, with D maybe TRBD1 (5 bases). Trimming left V 4 bases short and J 4 bases short, with 7 bases between. The CDR3 loop spans 13 amino acids. Per germline, CDR1 SNHLY and CDR2 FYNNEI.

The CDR3 here is CASSGRLATGELFF. For the CDR3, the DNA is TGTGCCAGCAGTGGCCGACTTGCCACCGGGGAGCTGTTTTTT. The rearrangement links TRBV6-5 to TRBJ2-2; D ambiguous. In germline, CDR1 is MNHEY, CDR2 SVGAGI. The V and J ends lost 5 bases and 4 bases respectively, with 11 bases between them. This CDR3 region has 14 residues.

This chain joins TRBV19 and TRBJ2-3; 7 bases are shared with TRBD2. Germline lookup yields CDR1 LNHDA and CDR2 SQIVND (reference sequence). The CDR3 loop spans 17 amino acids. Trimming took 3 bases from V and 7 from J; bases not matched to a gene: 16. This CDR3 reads CASSIHSPGPSGHTQYF. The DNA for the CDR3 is TGTGCCAGTAGTATCCATTCCCCGGGCCCTAGCGGTCATACGCAGTATTTT.

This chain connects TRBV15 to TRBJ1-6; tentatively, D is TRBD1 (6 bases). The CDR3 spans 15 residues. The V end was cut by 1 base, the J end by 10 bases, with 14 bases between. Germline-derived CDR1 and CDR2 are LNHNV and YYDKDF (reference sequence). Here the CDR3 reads CATSRVGGQDSPLHF. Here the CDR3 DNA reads TGTGCCACCAGCAGAGTGGGGGGCCAGGACTCACCCCTCCACTTT.

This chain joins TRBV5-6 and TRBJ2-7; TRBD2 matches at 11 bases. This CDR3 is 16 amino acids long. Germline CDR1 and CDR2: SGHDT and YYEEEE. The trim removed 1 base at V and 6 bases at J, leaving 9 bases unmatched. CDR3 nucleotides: TGTGCCAGCAGCTTGCTTAGTAGCGGGAGGGTTGTCGAGCAGTACTTC. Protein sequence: CASSLLSSGRVVEQYF.